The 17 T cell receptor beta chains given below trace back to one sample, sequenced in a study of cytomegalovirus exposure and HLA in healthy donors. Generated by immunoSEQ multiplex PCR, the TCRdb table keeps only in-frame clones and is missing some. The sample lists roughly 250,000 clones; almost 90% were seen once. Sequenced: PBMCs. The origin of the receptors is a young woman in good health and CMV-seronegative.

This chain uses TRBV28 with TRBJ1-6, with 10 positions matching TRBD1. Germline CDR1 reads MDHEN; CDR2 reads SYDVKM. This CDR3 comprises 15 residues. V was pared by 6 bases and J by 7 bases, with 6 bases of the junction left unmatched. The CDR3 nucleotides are TGTGCCAGCAGGCGGTGGACAGGGGGGAATTCACCCCTCCACTTT. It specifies CASRRWTGGNSPLHF.

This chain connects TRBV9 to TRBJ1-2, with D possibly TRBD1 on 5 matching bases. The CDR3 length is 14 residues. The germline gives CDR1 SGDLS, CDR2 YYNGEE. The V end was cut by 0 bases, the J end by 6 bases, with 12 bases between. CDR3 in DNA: TGTGCCAGCAGCGTAGGCGGGGGGACGGATGGCTACACCTTC. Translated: CASSVGGGTDGYTF.

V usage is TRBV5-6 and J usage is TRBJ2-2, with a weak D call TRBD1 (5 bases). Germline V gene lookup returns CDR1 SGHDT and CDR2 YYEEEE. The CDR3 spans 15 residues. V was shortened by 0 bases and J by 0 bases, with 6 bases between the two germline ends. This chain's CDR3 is CASSLDRTNTGELFF. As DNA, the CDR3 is TGTGCCAGCAGCTTGGACAGGACGAACACCGGGGAGCTGTTTTTT.

In DNA, the CDR3 is TGTGCCAGTAGCCCTGGGACAGGGGGTGGCTACACCTTC. Translating gives CASSPGTGGGYTF. V is TRBV19 and J is TRBJ1-2; TRBD1 agrees at 11 bases. With 6 bases clipped from V and 7 bases from J, the junction kept 4 bases outside the gene matches. The CDR3 runs to 13 residues. Germline lookup yields CDR1 LNHDA and CDR2 SQIVND (reference sequence).

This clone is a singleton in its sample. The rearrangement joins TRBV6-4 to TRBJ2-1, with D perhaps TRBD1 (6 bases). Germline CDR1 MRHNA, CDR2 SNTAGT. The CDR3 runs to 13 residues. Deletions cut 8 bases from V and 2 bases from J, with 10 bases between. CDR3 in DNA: TGTGCCAGCGGAAGGACAGCCTACAATGAGCAGTTCTTC. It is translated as CASGRTAYNEQFF.

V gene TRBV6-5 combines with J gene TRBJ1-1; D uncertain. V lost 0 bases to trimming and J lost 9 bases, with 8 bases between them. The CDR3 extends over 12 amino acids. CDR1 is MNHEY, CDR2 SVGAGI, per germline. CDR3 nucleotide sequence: TGTGCCAGCAGTTACTCCGCAGAAAAAGCTTTCTTT. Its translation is CASSYSAEKAFF.

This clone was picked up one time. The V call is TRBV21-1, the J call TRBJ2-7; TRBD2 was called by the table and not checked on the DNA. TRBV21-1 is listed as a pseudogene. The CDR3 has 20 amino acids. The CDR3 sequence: CASSKNSRSGGARLRVEQYV. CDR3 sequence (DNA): TGTGCCAGCAGCAAAAATAGTAGGAGCGGGGGCGCCCGCTTGAGGGTCGAGCAGTACGTC.

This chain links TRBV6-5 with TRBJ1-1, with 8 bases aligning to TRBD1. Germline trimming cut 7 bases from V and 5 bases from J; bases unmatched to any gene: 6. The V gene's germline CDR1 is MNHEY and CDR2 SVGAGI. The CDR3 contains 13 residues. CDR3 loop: CASTRTGRTEAFF. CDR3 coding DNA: TGTGCCAGCACTCGGACAGGGAGGACTGAAGCTTTCTTT.

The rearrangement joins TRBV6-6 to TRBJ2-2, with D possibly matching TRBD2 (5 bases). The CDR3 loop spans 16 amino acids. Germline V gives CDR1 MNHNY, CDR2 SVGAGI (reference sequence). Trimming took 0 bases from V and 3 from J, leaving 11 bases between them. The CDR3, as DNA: TGTGCCAGCAGTTACTCCCCCCCGGGGTACACCGGGGAGCTGTTTTTT. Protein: CASSYSPPGYTGELFF.

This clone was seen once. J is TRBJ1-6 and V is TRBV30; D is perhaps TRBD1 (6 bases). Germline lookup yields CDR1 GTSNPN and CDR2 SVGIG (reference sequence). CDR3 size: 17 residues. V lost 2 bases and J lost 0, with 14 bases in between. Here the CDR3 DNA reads TGTGCCTGGAGTTTCGGACAGTGGAACTCCTATAATTCACCCCTCCACTTT. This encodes CAWSFGQWNSYNSPLHF.

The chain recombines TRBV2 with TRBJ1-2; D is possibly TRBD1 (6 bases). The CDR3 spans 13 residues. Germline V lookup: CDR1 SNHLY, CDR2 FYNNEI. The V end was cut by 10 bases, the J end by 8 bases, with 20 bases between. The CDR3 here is CATLQQGVEGYTF. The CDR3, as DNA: TGTGCCACACTACAACAGGGTGTGGAAGGCTACACCTTC.

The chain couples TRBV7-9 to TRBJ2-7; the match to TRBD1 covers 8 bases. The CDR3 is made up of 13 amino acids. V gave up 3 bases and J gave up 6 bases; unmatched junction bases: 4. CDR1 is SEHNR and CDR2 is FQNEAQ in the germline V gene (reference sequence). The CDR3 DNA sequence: TGTGCCAGCAGCTTGGGGGGACAGGCCGAGCAGTACTTC. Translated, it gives CASSLGGQAEQYF.

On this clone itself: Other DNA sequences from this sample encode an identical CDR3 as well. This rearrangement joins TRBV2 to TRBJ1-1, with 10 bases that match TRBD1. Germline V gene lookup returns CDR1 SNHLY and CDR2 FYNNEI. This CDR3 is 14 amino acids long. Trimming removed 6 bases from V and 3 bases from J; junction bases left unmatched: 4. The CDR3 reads CASSEDRGYTEAFF. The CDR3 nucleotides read TGTGCCAGCAGCGAGGACAGGGGGTACACTGAAGCTTTCTTT. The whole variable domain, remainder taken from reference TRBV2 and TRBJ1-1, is EPEVTQTPSHQVTQMGQEVILRCVPISNHLYFYWYRQILGQKVEFLVSFYNNEISEKSEIFDDQFSVERPDGSNFTLKIRSTKLEDSAMYFCASSEDRGYTEAFFGQGTRLTVV.

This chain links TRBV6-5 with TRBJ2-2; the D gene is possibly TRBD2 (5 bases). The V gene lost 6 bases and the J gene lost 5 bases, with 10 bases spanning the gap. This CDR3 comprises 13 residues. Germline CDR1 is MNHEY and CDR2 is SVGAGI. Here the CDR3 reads CASRLRGTGELFF. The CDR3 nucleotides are TGTGCCAGCAGACTCCGGGGTACCGGGGAGCTGTTTTTT.

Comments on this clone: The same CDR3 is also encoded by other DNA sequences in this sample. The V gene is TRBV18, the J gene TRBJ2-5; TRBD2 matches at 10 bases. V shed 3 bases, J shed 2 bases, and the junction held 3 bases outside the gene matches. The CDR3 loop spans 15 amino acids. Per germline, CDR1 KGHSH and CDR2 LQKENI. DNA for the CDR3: TGTGCCAGCTCACCTTTAGCGGGGGGACAAGAGACCCAGTACTTC. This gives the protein CASSPLAGGQETQYF.

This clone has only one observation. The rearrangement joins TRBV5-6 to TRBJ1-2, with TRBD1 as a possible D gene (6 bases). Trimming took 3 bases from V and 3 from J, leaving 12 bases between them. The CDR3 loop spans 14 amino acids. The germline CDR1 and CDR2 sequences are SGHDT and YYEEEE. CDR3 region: CASSWTGGDYGYTF. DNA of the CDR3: TGTGCCAGCAGCTGGACGGGGGGCGACTATGGCTACACCTTC.

The chain's CDR3 is CASSVRLAGGKYNEQFF. The CDR3 DNA reads TGTGCCAGCAGCGTGAGACTAGCGGGGGGTAAATACAATGAGCAGTTCTTC. V and J are TRBV9 and TRBJ2-1; 13 bases are a match to TRBD2. Germline CDR1 is SGDLS and CDR2 is YYNGEE. This CDR3 has 17 amino acids. After removal of 2 bases from V and 4 bases from J, the junction contained 6 bases not matched to a gene.